This T cell receptor (beta chain) was documented in a study of beta chain features in type 1 diabetes. General study findings and limits: VDJ junctions in type 1 diabetes patients carried more deletions and fewer insertions. The study found moderately but significantly shorter TCRB CDR3s in all four CD4+ subsets of Type 1 diabetes patients. Shorter templates might be favored by PCR, equally in patients and controls. Sequencing from cDNA could over-represent high-TCR-expressing cells.

Via CD45RO/CCR7/CD25/CD127/CD95/CD27, cells of the CD4+ naive, central memory, regulatory and stem cell-like memory subsets were sorted. Of the isolated RNA, all was reverse transcribed, and so the sequenced material was expressed TCRB transcripts. Using immunoSEQ multiplex PCR, the repertoire was profiled, and TCRdb retains in-frame clones only, with some absent. The table includes about 280,000 clones, 14% to 15% detected once. About this clone itself: Its specificity is unknown.

This receptor was identified in a man younger than 30 with type 1 diabetes. Sequencing was performed on naive CD4+ T cells from blood.

CDR3 amino acids: CASSFFSGTTYEQYF. In DNA form, the CDR3 reads TGCGCCAGCAGCTTTTTTTCCGGGACAACCTACGAGCAGTACTTC. The gene calls are TRBV5-1 and TRBJ2-7; D possibly corresponds to TRBD1 (6 bases). Germline V lookup: CDR1 SGHRS, CDR2 YFSETQ. Trimming removed 2 bases at V and 2 bases at J, with 14 bases between. This CDR3 is 15 amino acids long.